Listed here is a single T cell receptor beta chain. Its target is unknown. The V gene's germline CDR1 is SSHAT and CDR2 FNYEAQ (reference sequence). The CDR3 loop spans 15 amino acids. The V segment lost 5 bases and the J segment 7 bases; nucleotides outside the gene matches: 8. Libraries were prepared by immunoSEQ multiplex PCR; TCRdb keeps only in-frame clonotypes and omits some of them. The table includes approximately 260,000 clones, 65% to 85% detected once. The data were taken from a study of Tregs in tolerant kidney transplant recipients. Study outcomes and limitations: The small number of patients limits these findings pending further validation.

The source is a human donor in good health. This sequence joins TRBV7-7 and TRBJ2-2; 9 bases are a match to TRBD1. The sample comprised CD4+ T cells from blood. CDR3 DNA: TGTGCCAGCAGCCGCCGGGACAGGGAGGTCGGGGAGCTGTTTTTT. Protein sequence: CASSRRDREVGELFF.